This T cell receptor beta chain is drawn from a study of blood T cell repertoires in COVID-19. Clones were sequenced by immunoSEQ multiplex PCR, and TCRdb holds only the in-frame ones, with some missing. This table has around 100,000 clones, almost 80% appearing once. This CDR3 is built from 14 residues. Deletions cut 5 bases from V and 2 bases from J, with 12 bases between. CDR1 and CDR2 (germline): MNHEY, SMNVEV (reference sequence). The sample taken for sequencing was peripheral blood. The TCR comes from a man between 65 and 79 years old with active or convalescent COVID-19. The chain has TRBV27 and TRBJ2-5; possibly TRBD1 for D (5 bases). CDR3 residues: CASSPQGSQETQYF. CDR3 DNA: TGTGCCAGCAGTCCCCAGGGTAGTCAAGAGACCCAGTACTTC.